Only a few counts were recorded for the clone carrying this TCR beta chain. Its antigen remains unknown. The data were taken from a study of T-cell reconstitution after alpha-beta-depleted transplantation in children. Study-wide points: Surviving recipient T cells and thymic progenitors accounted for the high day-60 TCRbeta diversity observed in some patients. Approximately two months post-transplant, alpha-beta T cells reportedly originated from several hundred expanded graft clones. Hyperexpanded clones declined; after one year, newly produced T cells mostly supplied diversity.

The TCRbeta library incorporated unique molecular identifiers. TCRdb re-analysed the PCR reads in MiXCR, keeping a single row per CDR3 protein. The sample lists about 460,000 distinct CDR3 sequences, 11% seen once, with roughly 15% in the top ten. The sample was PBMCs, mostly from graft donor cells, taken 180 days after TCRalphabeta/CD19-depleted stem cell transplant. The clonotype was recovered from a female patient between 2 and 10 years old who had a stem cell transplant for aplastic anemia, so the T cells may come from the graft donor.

The CDR3, as DNA: TGTGCCAGCAGTGAGACGACAGGGCTCAATTCACCCCTCCACTTT. Translation: CASSETTGLNSPLHF. The rearrangement uses TRBV9 and TRBJ1-6; 7 nucleotides align to TRBD1. The junction had 9 bases not matched to a gene; V was cut back by 5 bases and J by 7 bases. The CDR3 has 15 residues. Germline values: CDR1 SGDLS, CDR2 YYNGEE.